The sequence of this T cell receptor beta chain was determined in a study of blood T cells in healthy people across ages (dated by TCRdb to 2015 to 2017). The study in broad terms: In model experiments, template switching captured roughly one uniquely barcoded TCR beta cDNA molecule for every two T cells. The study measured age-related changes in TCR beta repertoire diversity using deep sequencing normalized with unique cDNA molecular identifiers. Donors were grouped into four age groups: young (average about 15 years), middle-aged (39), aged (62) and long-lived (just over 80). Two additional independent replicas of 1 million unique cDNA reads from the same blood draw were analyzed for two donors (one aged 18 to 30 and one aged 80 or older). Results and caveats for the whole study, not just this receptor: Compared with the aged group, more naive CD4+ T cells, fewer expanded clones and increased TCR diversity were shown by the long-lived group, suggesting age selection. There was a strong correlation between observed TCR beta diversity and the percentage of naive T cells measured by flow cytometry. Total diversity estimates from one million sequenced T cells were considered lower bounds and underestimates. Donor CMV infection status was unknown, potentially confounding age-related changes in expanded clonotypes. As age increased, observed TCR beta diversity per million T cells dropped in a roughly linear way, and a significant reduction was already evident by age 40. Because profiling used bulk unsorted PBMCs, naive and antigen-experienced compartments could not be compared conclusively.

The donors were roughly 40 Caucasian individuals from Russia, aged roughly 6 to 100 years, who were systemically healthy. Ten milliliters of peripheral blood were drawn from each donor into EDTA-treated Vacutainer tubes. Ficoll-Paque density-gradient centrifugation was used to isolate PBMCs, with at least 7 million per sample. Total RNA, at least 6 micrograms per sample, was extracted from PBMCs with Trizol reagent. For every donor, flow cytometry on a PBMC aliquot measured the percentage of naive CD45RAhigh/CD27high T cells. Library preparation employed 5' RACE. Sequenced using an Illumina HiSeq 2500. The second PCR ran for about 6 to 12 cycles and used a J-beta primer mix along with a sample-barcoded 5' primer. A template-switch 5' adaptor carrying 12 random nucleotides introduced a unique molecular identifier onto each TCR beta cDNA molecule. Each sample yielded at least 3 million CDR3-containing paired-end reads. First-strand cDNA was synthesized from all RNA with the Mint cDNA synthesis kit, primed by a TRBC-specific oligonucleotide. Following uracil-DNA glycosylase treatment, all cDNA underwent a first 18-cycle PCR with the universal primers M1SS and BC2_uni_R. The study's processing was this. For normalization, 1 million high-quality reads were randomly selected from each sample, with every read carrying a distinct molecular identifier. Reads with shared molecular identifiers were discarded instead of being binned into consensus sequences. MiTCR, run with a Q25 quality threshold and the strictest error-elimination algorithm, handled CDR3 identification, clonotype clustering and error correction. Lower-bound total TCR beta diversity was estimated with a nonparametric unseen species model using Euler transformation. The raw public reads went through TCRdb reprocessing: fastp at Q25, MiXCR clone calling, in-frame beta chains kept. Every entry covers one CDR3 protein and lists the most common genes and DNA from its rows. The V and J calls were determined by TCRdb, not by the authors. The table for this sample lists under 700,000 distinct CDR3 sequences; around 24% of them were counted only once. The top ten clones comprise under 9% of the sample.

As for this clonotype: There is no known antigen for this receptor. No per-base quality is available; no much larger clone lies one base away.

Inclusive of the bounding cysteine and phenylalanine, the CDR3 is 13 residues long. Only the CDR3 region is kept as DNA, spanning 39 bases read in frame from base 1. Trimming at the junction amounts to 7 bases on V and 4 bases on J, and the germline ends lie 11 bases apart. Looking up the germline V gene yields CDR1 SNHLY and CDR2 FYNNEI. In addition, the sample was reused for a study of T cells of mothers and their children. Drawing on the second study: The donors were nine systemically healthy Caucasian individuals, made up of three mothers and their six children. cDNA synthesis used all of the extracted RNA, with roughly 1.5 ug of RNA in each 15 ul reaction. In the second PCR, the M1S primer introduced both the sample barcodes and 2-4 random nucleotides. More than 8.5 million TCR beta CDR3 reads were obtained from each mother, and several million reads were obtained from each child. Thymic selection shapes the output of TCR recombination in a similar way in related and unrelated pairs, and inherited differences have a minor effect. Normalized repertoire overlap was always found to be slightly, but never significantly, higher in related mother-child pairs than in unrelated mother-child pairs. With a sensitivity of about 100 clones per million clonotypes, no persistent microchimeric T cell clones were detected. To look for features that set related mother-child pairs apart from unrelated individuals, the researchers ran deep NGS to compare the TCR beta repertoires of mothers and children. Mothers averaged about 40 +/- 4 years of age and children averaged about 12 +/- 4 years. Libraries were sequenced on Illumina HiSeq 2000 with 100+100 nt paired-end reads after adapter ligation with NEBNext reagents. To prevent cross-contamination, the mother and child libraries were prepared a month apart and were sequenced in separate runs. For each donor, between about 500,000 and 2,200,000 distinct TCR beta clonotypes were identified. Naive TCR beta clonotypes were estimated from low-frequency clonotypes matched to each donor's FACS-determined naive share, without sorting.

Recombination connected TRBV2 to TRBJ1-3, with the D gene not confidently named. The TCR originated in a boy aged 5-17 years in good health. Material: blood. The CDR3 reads CASTRTEGNTIYF. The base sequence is TGTGCCAGCACCCGGACGGAAGGAAACACCATATATTTT.